This note documents a single T cell receptor (beta chain) sequence. The data were produced by immunoSEQ multiplex PCR, yet TCRdb's version contains in-frame clones alone and is incomplete. The repertoire holds around 160,000 clones, with more than 70% as singletons. Germline V gene sequence: CDR1 SGHKS, CDR2 YYEKEE (reference sequence). The CDR3 is 14 amino acids. V was pared by 0 bases and J by 10 bases, with 14 bases between. The source of the sample is a study of blood T cell repertoires in COVID-19. This TCR was sampled from a man aged 35 to 55 who had recovered from COVID-19. Sequencing was carried out using PBMCs or T cells enriched from blood (not recorded which). The rearrangement uses TRBV5-5 and TRBJ2-1, with D perhaps TRBD2 (6 bases). CDR3: CASSLDEGRREQFF. CDR3 bases: TGTGCCAGCAGCTTGGACGAAGGGAGGAGGGAGCAGTTCTTC.